This TCR beta chain was profiled in a study of cytomegalovirus exposure and HLA in healthy donors. Trimming stripped 0 bases from V and 3 bases from J, with 8 bases between. CDR3 length: 14 residues. Germline CDR1 LGHNA, CDR2 YSLEER. PCR involved 60 Vbeta and 13 Jbeta primers. The table came from immunoSEQ multiplex PCR; TCRdb's copy has only in-frame clones and leaves some out. The table records under 90,000 clones, about 71% of them present only once. This rearrangement joins TRBV4-3 to TRBJ2-5; D not resolved. The TCR originated in a woman aged 45-59 years in good health and CMV-seropositive. Sequenced sample: PBMCs. The CDR3 loop is CASSQDLTEETQYF. The CDR3 region has the DNA TGCGCCAGCAGCCAAGATCTAACGGAAGAGACCCAGTACTTC.